This entry is about one T cell receptor beta chain. Antigen: not known. The entry originates in a study of post-analysis software for immune sequencing data. On the study more broadly: Disease courses included relapsing-remitting, secondary progressive and progressive-relapsing multiple sclerosis.

Each TCR beta cDNA library carried unique molecular identifiers. TCRdb re-called the PCR reads through MiXCR, storing one row per CDR3 protein. The data contain 350,000 to 450,000 distinct CDR3 sequences, roughly 38% of them singletons. The V segment lost 5 bases and the J segment 6 bases; nucleotides outside the gene matches: 9. The CDR3 sequence is 14 residues long. Germline V gene sequence: CDR1 SQVTM, CDR2 ANQGSEA. Overall study findings and caveats: Compared with controls, patients showed significantly lower normalized Chao1 diversity. When the samples were clustered directly with F measure, those that had been prepared in the same batch showed strong co-clustering. The five TRBV segments detected at higher frequency in patients than in controls included TRBV5-6, TRBV5-1 and TRBV20-1.

The chain combines TRBV29-1 with TRBJ2-3; 9 bases map to TRBD1. This TCR derives from a girl aged 10-17 years with multiple sclerosis. The specimen sequenced was blood. The CDR3 sequence: CSVSDRGSSDTQYF. CDR3 in DNA: TGCAGCGTTTCGGACAGGGGATCCTCGGATACGCAGTATTTT.